These T cell receptor beta chains were read from a single sample in a study of blood T cell repertoires in COVID-19. Generated by immunoSEQ multiplex PCR, the TCRdb table keeps only in-frame clones and is missing some. The table has around 360,000 clones, roughly 90% seen once. Sequences were obtained from PBMCs or T cells enriched from blood (not recorded which). These receptors all come from a woman aged 25 to 39 who had recovered from COVID-19. Both conserved end residues are part of each CDR3. Each record gives: J gene, clone size, V gene, D gene, CDR3 DNA, CDR3 protein. D genes are given only for firm matches. A row's size may be missing; if present it is once, few, many or a size class.

TRBJ1-2	.	TRBV6-5	.	TGTGCCAGCACTCCGTTCCGGCAGGGCCACTATGGCTACACCTTC	CASTPFRQGHYGYTF
TRBJ2-7	.	TRBV4-1	TRBD2	TGCGCCAGCAGCCCCGGGACTAGCGGATCCTACGAGCAGTACTTC	CASSPGTSGSYEQYF
TRBJ2-7	.	TRBV3-1/TRBV3-2	.	TGTGCCAGCAGCCGGGACAACCCCTACGAGCAGTACTTC	CASSRDNPYEQYF
TRBJ2-2	once	TRBV11-2	TRBD1	TGTGCCAGCAACAGGGGTAGTTCTGTCGGGGAGCTGTTTTTT	CASNRGSSVGELFF
TRBJ1-3	.	TRBV7-9	TRBD1	TGTGCCAGCAGCCCTCGGGACAGCTCTGGAAACACCATATATTTT	CASSPRDSSGNTIYF
TRBJ1-2	.	TRBV30	TRBD1	TGTGCCTGGAGTGCAACAGGGGGGGATGGCTACACCTTC	CAWSATGGDGYTF
TRBJ1-1	.	TRBV30	TRBD1	TGTGCCTGGAGTGCCAACAGGGGGAACACTGAAGCTTTCTTT	CAWSANRGNTEAFF
TRBJ1-5	.	TRBV2	.	TGTGCCAGCAGTGTTCGGGAGACTCAGCCCCAGCATTTT	CASSVRETQPQHF
TRBJ1-3	.	TRBV5-1	TRBD1	TGCGCCAGCAGCCCGACAGGGCACGGAAACACCATATATTTT	CASSPTGHGNTIYF
TRBJ1-5	.	TRBV27	TRBD1	TGTGCCAGCAGCCGCCGGGACAGGGTTCGTGGCAATCAGCCCCAGCATTTT	CASSRRDRVRGNQPQHF
TRBJ1-1	.	TRBV25-1	TRBD1	TGTGCCAGCAGTGGATGGGACAGAATGAACACTGAAGCTTTCTTT	CASSGWDRMNTEAFF
TRBJ1-1	.	TRBV12-3/TRBV12-4	TRBD1	TGTGCCAGCATTACGACAGGGGGCGCTGAAGCTTTCTTT	CASITTGGAEAFF
TRBJ1-1	.	TRBV30	.	TGTGCCTGCGTTCCCCAGGTGGGACTAGAAGCTTTCTTT	CACVPQVGLEAFF
TRBJ2-3	.	TRBV6-5	TRBD1	TGTGCCAGCAGCCCCATGACAGGGGGACCAGATACGCAGTATTTT	CASSPMTGGPDTQYF
TRBJ1-1	.	TRBV11-3	TRBD1	TGTGCCAGCAGCTTACAGGGGGAAAACACTGAAGCTTTCTTT	CASSLQGENTEAFF
TRBJ1-2	.	TRBV27	.	TGTGCCAGCAGCCCCCGCCAGGAGGTCTATGGCTACACCTTC	CASSPRQEVYGYTF
TRBJ1-2	.	TRBV4-1	.	TGCGCCAGCAGTCCGGAGTTAGCTAACTATGGCTACACCTTC	CASSPELANYGYTF
TRBJ1-6	.	TRBV5-1	TRBD1	TGCGCCAGCAGCTTGGTAGGAGGACAGGCTTCACCCCTCCACTTT	CASSLVGGQASPLHF
TRBJ2-3	.	TRBV5-1	TRBD1	TGCGCCAGCAGCTTGCTGGGGGTAACTCAGGGGGCTGGCACAGATACGCAGTATTTT	CASSLLGVTQGAGTDTQYF
TRBJ2-2	.	TRBV11-2	.	TGTGCCAGCAGCCGCGGGAACACCGGGGAGCTGTTTTTT	CASSRGNTGELFF
TRBJ1-2	few	TRBV29-1	TRBD1	TGCAGCGTTTCAGGGGGCGCCGACTATGGCTACACCTTC	CSVSGGADYGYTF
TRBJ2-1	.	TRBV29-1	TRBD2	TGCAGCGTTGAAAGGTCGGGGGGGCGCGGTGAGCAGTTCTTC	CSVERSGGRGEQFF